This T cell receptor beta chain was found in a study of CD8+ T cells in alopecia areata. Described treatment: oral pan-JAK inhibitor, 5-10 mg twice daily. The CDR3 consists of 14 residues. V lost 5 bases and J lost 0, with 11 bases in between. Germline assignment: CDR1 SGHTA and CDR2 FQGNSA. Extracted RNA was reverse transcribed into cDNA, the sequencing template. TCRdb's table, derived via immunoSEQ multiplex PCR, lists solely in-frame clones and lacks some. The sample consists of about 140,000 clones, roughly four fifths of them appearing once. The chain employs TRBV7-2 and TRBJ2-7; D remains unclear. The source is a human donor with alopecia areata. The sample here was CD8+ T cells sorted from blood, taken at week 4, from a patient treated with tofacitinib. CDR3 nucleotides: TGTGCCAGCAGCACCAGAAGCAGCTCCTACGAGCAGTACTTC. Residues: CASSTRSSSYEQYF.